This T cell receptor (beta chain) was sequenced in a study of shared clonotypes between healthy human individuals. Only Caucasian adults living in Nashville, Tennessee made up the donor group. Of note for this clone: Its target is unknown.

The data were produced by immunoSEQ multiplex PCR, yet TCRdb's version contains in-frame clones alone and is incomplete. Here the sample spans some 2,000,000 clones, nearly 97% being singletons. Regarding the study as a whole: Sampling covered nothing but blood. Tissue TCR repertoires likely differ from those found in blood. The genetic and exposure-history diversity represented was limited by few donors. Clonotypes shared by all four sorted-subset donors had higher generation probabilities than non-shared clonotypes.

The CDR3 is made up of 18 amino acids. From germline, CDR1 is MDHEN and CDR2 SYDVKM. V lost 4 bases to trimming and J lost 6 bases; unmatched junction nucleotides: 15. Sequencing was performed on naive CD4+ T cells sorted from blood. Regarding subset: CD45RA+ positively selected. V usage is TRBV28 and J usage is TRBJ2-6; 7 bases fit TRBD1. This TCR was sampled from a man between 18 and 29 years old in good health. The CDR3 sequence is CASSSGPPTGTVANVLTF. CDR3 nucleotides: TGTGCCAGCAGTTCCGGTCCGCCGACAGGGACAGTGGCCAACGTCCTGACTTTC.